This T cell receptor beta chain derives from a study of blood T cell repertoires in COVID-19. About the research overall: Collection of acute and convalescent COVID-19 samples took place in the United States, Italy and Spain.

The protocol was immunoSEQ multiplex PCR, while the TCRdb copy is restricted to in-frame clones and leaves out a portion. The sample holds 200,000 to 250,000 clones; around 82% are singletons and the top ten take about 3.9%. CDR1 and CDR2 (germline): MNHNS, SASEGT. CDR3 length: 14 amino acids. The V gene lost 1 base and the J gene lost 4 bases, with 5 bases spanning the gap. Sequencing input: PBMCs or T cells enriched from blood (not recorded which). The J gene is TRBJ2-6, the V gene TRBV6-1; D not certain. The clonotype originates from a woman between 35 and 50 years old who had been exposed to COVID-19. CDR3 region: CASSEVQGANVLTF. DNA for the CDR3: TGTGCCAGCAGTGAAGTACAGGGGGCCAACGTCCTGACTTTC.